This TCR beta chain emerged from a study of cytomegalovirus exposure and HLA in healthy donors. The V and J ends lost 0 bases and 3 bases respectively, with 15 bases between them. The germline CDR1 and CDR2 sequences are SGHDN and FVKESK. The CDR3 sequence is 16 residues long. 13 Jbeta primers and 60 Vbeta primers were used for the PCR. In the original processing: About 12 million of the about 80 million unique TCR beta chains counted in a later analysis were shared. TCRdb's copy holds only in-frame clones and misses some; the assay was immunoSEQ multiplex PCR. V, J and clone size were drawn from that table, and D and trimming were deduced from the DNA. The sample yields around 120,000 clones, 76% seen once. When sampled, the donors appeared nominally healthy, though they likely had unrecorded immune exposures. This clone has a single count. The antigen is unknown. Whole-study results and caveats: Investigators reported around 150 TCR beta chains as tied to cytomegalovirus. Rarity held for most TCR sequences, but there were some public TCRs that occurred in many donors.

The V and J genes are TRBV14 and TRBJ2-7, with a weak D call TRBD2 (6 bases). Input material: PBMCs. This clonotype was sampled from a man aged 45-65 years in good health and CMV-seropositive. The CDR3, as DNA: TGTGCCAGCAGCCAAGAGGGTGAGCTGGAGGGCTACGAGCAGTACTTC. Encoded protein: CASSQEGELEGYEQYF.